This TCR beta chain is drawn from a study of Ad26.COV2.S vaccination and SARS-CoV-2 variants. Study-wide points: Placebo recipients had lower spike-specific TCR breadth than vaccine recipients.

V was trimmed by 0 bases and J by 5 bases, leaving 14 bases between them. This CDR3 spans 16 amino acids. Treatment described: around 19 received Ad26.COV2.S at low or high dose, single or two shots; roughly five received placebo; per-sample allocation not given. Day 63 following the first vaccine or placebo injection was when the samples were taken. The shot given was an Ad26 vector that makes Wuhan-strain SARS-CoV-2 spike. About this clone: Its target is not known.

The table came from immunoSEQ multiplex PCR; TCRdb's copy has only in-frame clones and leaves some out. The table lists about 400,000 clones, about nine tenths of them singletons. The starting material was peripheral blood, obtained in a trial of Ad26.COV2.S vaccine versus placebo. This chain joins TRBV23-1 and TRBJ2-1, with D possibly TRBD2 on 7 matching bases. TRBV23-1 is reported as an ORF; its role is uncertain. This TCR was recovered from a person aged 18 to 65 who received the Ad26.COV2.S COVID-19 vaccine or a placebo. DNA for the CDR3: TGCGCCAGCAGTCAATCCCCCAGGGGACTAAACAATGAGCAGTTCTTC. Translated: CASSQSPRGLNNEQFF.